This passage covers 28 T cell receptor beta chains from one sample sequenced in a study of blood T cell repertoires in COVID-19. Assay: immunoSEQ multiplex PCR; the TCRdb copy retains only in-frame clones and omits some. Here the sample spans approximately 100,000 clones, 88% being singletons. The sample was peripheral blood. The receptor source for this set is a woman aged 55-70 years with acute or convalescent COVID-19.

This clone was picked up one time. CDR3 coding DNA: TGTGCCAGCAGCGCCGACAGGGGGCTGGTAAACACCATATATTTT. Translating it yields CASSADRGLVNTIYF. V is TRBV9 and J is TRBJ1-3; the match to TRBD1 covers 10 bases. In germline, CDR1 is SGDLS, CDR2 YYNGEE. The CDR3 loop spans 15 amino acids. V was pared by 3 bases and J by 6 bases, with 6 bases of the junction left unmatched.

The table lists this clone with a few counts. The V call is TRBV6-6, the J call TRBJ1-1; TRBD1 matches 10 bases. The CDR3 is made up of 13 amino acids. The junction had 8 bases not matched to a gene; V was cut back by 5 bases and J by 11 bases. Germline V gives CDR1 MNHNY, CDR2 SVGAGI (reference sequence). CDR3 in amino acids: CASSATGGAQAFF. CDR3 sequence (DNA): TGTGCCAGCAGTGCGACAGGGGGCGCCCAGGCTTTCTTT.

For this clone: Other DNA sequences from this sample encode an identical CDR3 as well. V usage is TRBV18 and J usage is TRBJ2-2, with a weak D call TRBD1 (5 bases). The CDR3 covers 14 residues. From germline, CDR1 is KGHSH and CDR2 LQKENI. V lost 1 base and J lost 6, with 9 bases in between. CDR3 in amino acids: CASSPLQGSGELFF. The CDR3 region has the DNA TGTGCCAGCTCACCACTCCAGGGTTCCGGGGAGCTGTTTTTT.

The chain uses TRBV7-2 and TRBJ2-5, with TRBD2 matching 7 bases. Germline V lookup: CDR1 SGHTA, CDR2 FQGNSA. The CDR3 is 14 residues long. Trimming took 5 bases from V and 5 from J; bases not matched to a gene: 8. The CDR3, as DNA: TGTGCCAGCAGCCGTAGACTAGCTCGTGAGACCCAGTACTTC. This codes for CASSRRLARETQYF.

V and J are TRBV21-1 and TRBJ2-7; the tabulated D call, TRBD2, remains unverified against the DNA. TRBV21-1 is a documented pseudogene. The CDR3 runs to 15 residues. The CDR3 sequence: CASESGLAVSYEQYV. For the CDR3, the DNA is TGTGCCAGCGAATCGGGACTAGCGGTCTCCTACGAGCAGTACGTC.

This chain links TRBV19 with TRBJ1-1, with a possible D match to TRBD1 (5 bases). The ends were cut back, 5 bases at V and 5 bases at J, with 15 bases in the middle. The germline V gene encodes CDR1 LNHDA and CDR2 SQIVND (reference sequence). The CDR3 has 14 residues. The CDR3 spells CASSPELQATEAFF. The CDR3 DNA reads as TGTGCCAGTAGTCCCGAGTTACAGGCTACTGAAGCTTTCTTT.

The chain is built from TRBV3-1 (or the pseudogene TRBV3-2) and TRBJ2-3; D not certain. Between the trimmed V and J ends, which lost 1 base and 4 bases, there was a span of 12 bases. The CDR3 sequence is 15 residues long. Germline CDR1 and CDR2: LGHDT and YNNKEL (reference sequence). CDR3 DNA: TGTGCCAGCAGCCAAGGCGCTAGTGGGTCAGATACGCAGTATTTT. Translated, it gives CASSQGASGSDTQYF.

This rearrangement joins TRBV30 to TRBJ1-1; the match to TRBD1 covers 12 bases. Germline CDR1 is GTSNPN and CDR2 is SVGIG (reference sequence). This CDR3 contains 18 residues. V dropped 8 bases and J dropped 5; count of bases not matched to a gene: 21. CDR3 region: CAGWPGTGGNFGETEAFF. CDR3 DNA: TGTGCCGGGTGGCCCGGGACAGGGGGCAATTTTGGAGAAACTGAAGCTTTCTTT.

This chain joins TRBV6-6 and TRBJ1-2; D not certain. The CDR3 runs to 14 residues. Trimming shortened V by 8 bases and J by 8 bases, and 21 bases separated the two germline ends. CDR1 and CDR2 (germline): MNHNY, SVGAGI (reference sequence). The DNA for the CDR3 is TGTGCCAGCGCCATCAGTGGAAGGATGGGCGGCTACACCTTC. Translating gives CASAISGRMGGYTF.

The chain links TRBV30 to TRBJ1-1, with no clear D. V lost 2 bases and J lost 10, with 11 bases in between. In germline, CDR1 is GTSNPN, CDR2 SVGIG (reference sequence). The CDR3 has 11 residues. The CDR3 protein is CAWSFRQSAFF. The CDR3 nucleotides are TGTGCCTGGAGTTTCAGGCAATCAGCTTTCTTT. The full variable domain, completed using reference TRBV30 and TRBJ1-1, is SQTIHQWPATLVQPVGSPLSLECTVEGTSNPNLYWYRQAAGRGLQLLFYSVGIGQISSEVPQNLSASRPQDRQFILSSKKLLLSDSGFYLCAWSFRQSAFFGQGTRLTVV.

This clone was recorded only once. The chain uses TRBV28 and TRBJ1-4, with no clear D. Germline CDR1 MDHEN, CDR2 SYDVKM. CDR3 length equals 14 residues. V was shortened by 6 bases and J by 7 bases, with 15 bases between the two germline ends. The CDR3 loop is CASSVLLFREKLFF. The CDR3 region has the DNA TGTGCCAGCAGCGTCTTACTATTTCGTGAAAAACTGTTTTTT. Supplemented by reference TRBV28 and TRBJ1-4, the full variable domain reads DVKVTQSSRYLVKRTGEKVFLECVQDMDHENMFWYRQDPGLGLRLIYFSYDVKMKEKGDIPEGYSVSREKKERFSLILESASTNQTSMYLCASSVLLFREKLFFGSGTQLSVL.

This chain links TRBV2 with TRBJ1-1; D may be TRBD1 (5 bases). The length of the CDR3 is 14 residues. Germline loops: CDR1 SNHLY, CDR2 FYNNEI. Trimming removed 4 bases from V and 5 bases from J, with 14 bases in between. CDR3 bases: TGTGCCAGCAGTGTCTCGGAGGGGAAAACTGAAGCTTTCTTT. Its translation is CASSVSEGKTEAFF.

This clone was found a few times. The chain is built from TRBV19 and TRBJ1-1; unclear D gene. Deletions cut 3 bases from V and 1 base from J, with 9 bases between. In germline, CDR1 is LNHDA, CDR2 SQIVND (reference sequence). The CDR3 contains 14 residues. The CDR3 DNA is TGTGCCAGTAGTATCGCCGCGGCGAACACTGAAGCTTTCTTT. Translated: CASSIAAANTEAFF. The variable domain in full, with the rest retrieved from reference TRBV19 and TRBJ1-1, is DGGITQSPKYLFRKEGQNVTLSCEQNLNHDAMYWYRQDPGQGLRLIYYSQIVNDFQKGDIAEGYSVSREKKESFPLTVTSAQKNPTAFYLCASSIAAANTEAFFGQGTRLTVV.

V and J are TRBV27 and TRBJ1-4; perhaps TRBD1 as D (5 bases). The CDR3 length is 15 residues. CDR1 and CDR2 from the germline V gene are MNHEY and SMNVEV (reference sequence). Deletions cut 3 bases from V and 8 bases from J, with 16 bases between. The CDR3 loop is CASSFAGPPEEKLFF. Here the CDR3 DNA reads TGTGCCAGCAGTTTCGCGGGGCCCCCGGAGGAAAAACTGTTTTTT.

In its sample, this clone was seen a few times. The chain joins TRBV13 to TRBJ1-6; TRBD1 might be the D (6 bases). V lost 5 bases and J lost 9, with 11 bases in between. Per germline, CDR1 PRHDT and CDR2 FYEKMQ (reference sequence). The CDR3 has 13 amino acids. CDR3 sequence (DNA): TGTGCCAGCAGCCTCACCAGGGGTTCACCCCTCCACTTT. This encodes CASSLTRGSPLHF.

This clone was seen a single time. V and J are TRBV27 and TRBJ1-5, with 9 bases that match TRBD1. Trimming took 4 bases from V and 4 from J; bases not matched to a gene: 5. The CDR3 is 15 amino acids. Per the germline V gene, CDR1 is MNHEY and CDR2 is SMNVEV (reference sequence). The CDR3 region has the DNA TGTGCCAGCAGTTCCGGACAGGGGACGAATCAGCCCCAGCATTTT. Amino acids: CASSSGQGTNQPQHF.

This sequence joins TRBV3-1 (or the pseudogene TRBV3-2) and TRBJ2-3, with no clear D. Trimming pared 0 bases from V and 8 bases from J, leaving 12 bases between. Germline lookup yields CDR1 LGHDT and CDR2 YNNKEL (reference sequence). The CDR3 is made up of 14 amino acids. CDR3 in DNA: TGTGCCAGCAGCCAAGACCCCGGAGAAGGTACGCAGTATTTT. Its protein product is CASSQDPGEGTQYF.

J is TRBJ2-3 and V is TRBV5-1; 10 positions match TRBD2. The CDR3 totals 16 residues. CDR1 is SGHRS and CDR2 is YFSETQ in the germline V gene. With 4 bases clipped from V and 2 bases from J, the junction kept 7 bases outside the gene matches. CDR3 in amino acids: CASSLRAGGDTDTQYF. DNA for the CDR3: TGCGCCAGCAGCCTCCGAGCGGGAGGGGACACAGATACGCAGTATTTT.

The gene calls are TRBV6-5 and TRBJ2-2; 7 bases align to TRBD1. The germline CDR1 and CDR2 sequences are MNHEY and SVGAGI. Losses at the gene ends were 6 bases for V and 2 bases for J; bases not matched to a gene: 6. The CDR3 spans 15 residues. The CDR3 loop reads CASRSGTVNTGELFF. CDR3 DNA: TGTGCCAGCAGGTCCGGGACAGTTAACACCGGGGAGCTGTTTTTT.

The chain has TRBV14 and TRBJ1-3, with 7 bases identical to TRBD1. Per the germline V gene, CDR1 is SGHDN and CDR2 is FVKESK. The CDR3 is 14 residues long. Germline trimming cut 2 bases from V and 3 bases from J; bases unmatched to any gene: 1. DNA for the CDR3: TGTGCCAGCAGCCAAAACAGGGGTGGAAACACCATATATTTT. Translation: CASSQNRGGNTIYF.

The V call is TRBV19, the J call TRBJ2-5, with TRBD2 matching 10 bases. The CDR3 totals 14 residues. CDR1 is LNHDA and CDR2 is SQIVND in the germline V gene (reference sequence). V shed 5 bases, J shed 4 bases, and the junction held 4 bases outside the gene matches. CDR3 loop: CASSLAGVTETQYF. The CDR3 DNA is TGTGCCAGTAGTCTAGCGGGAGTGACAGAGACCCAGTACTTC.

The rearrangement uses TRBV6-2 or TRBV6-3 and TRBJ2-3; the match to TRBD2 covers 13 bases. The length of the CDR3 is 12 residues. After removal of 5 bases from V and 12 bases from J, the junction contained 2 bases not matched to a gene. In germline, CDR1 is MNHEY, CDR2 SVGEGT. This chain's CDR3 is CASSRTSGRQYF. CDR3 DNA: TGTGCCAGCAGTAGGACTAGCGGGAGACAGTATTTT.

The table lists this clone with a count of one. V gene TRBV5-1 combines with J gene TRBJ1-1; D gene ambiguous. Germline V gene lookup returns CDR1 SGHRS and CDR2 YFSETQ. Trimming shortened V by 1 base and J by 0 bases, and 7 bases separated the two germline ends. The CDR3 length is 14 residues. CDR3 loop: CASSLSGMNTEAFF. For the CDR3, the DNA is TGCGCCAGCAGCTTGTCTGGCATGAACACTGAAGCTTTCTTT.

The rearrangement links TRBV2 to TRBJ2-1; 7 bases agree with TRBD2. J lost 4 bases, V lost 10 bases, and 7 bases had no gene match. This CDR3 comprises 13 residues. Germline values: CDR1 SNHLY, CDR2 FYNNEI. As DNA, the CDR3 is TGTGCCACCAACTGGGGAGGGTACAATGAGCAGTTCTTC. Its translation is CATNWGGYNEQFF.

This clone is a singleton in its sample. The V gene is TRBV5-1, the J gene TRBJ2-1; TRBD2 is a possible D gene (6 bases). Deletions cut 4 bases from V and 6 bases from J, with 14 bases between. Germline loops: CDR1 SGHRS, CDR2 YFSETQ. There are 14 residues in the CDR3. CDR3 loop: CASSQGTSSNEQFF. The CDR3 bases are TGCGCCAGCAGCCAAGGGACTTCGTCCAATGAGCAGTTCTTC.

The chain combines TRBV3-1 (or the pseudogene TRBV3-2) with TRBJ1-3; TRBD1 agrees at 9 bases. The CDR3 sequence is 16 residues long. Germline CDR1 and CDR2: LGHDT and YNNKEL (reference sequence). Trimming cost V 4 bases and J 2 bases; bases outside gene matches: 6. DNA of the CDR3: TGTGCCAGCAGCCTGCCCGGGACAGGGACTGGAAACACCATATATTTT. It specifies CASSLPGTGTGNTIYF.

CDR3 in DNA: TGTGCCAGCAGTTTGGCGGGACAGGGGTCCACCGGGGAGCTGTTTTTT. Protein sequence: CASSLAGQGSTGELFF. J is TRBJ2-2 and V is TRBV6-5; 10 bases align to TRBD1. V was pared by 4 bases and J by 4 bases, with 6 bases of the junction left unmatched. The germline gives CDR1 MNHEY, CDR2 SVGAGI. CDR3 size: 16 residues.

The CDR3 region is CASSPWRAAGETQYF. DNA of the CDR3: TGTGCCAGCAGCCCCTGGAGAGCGGCGGGAGAGACCCAGTACTTC. V and J are TRBV3-1 (or the pseudogene TRBV3-2) and TRBJ2-5; D is possibly TRBD2 (5 bases). CDR3 size: 15 residues. From germline, CDR1 is LGHDT and CDR2 YNNKEL (reference sequence). V dropped 4 bases and J dropped 4 bases, with 16 bases sitting between them.